This T cell receptor (beta chain) derives from a study of cytomegalovirus exposure and HLA in healthy donors. Study results and caveats: Later examination showed HLA-associated TCR beta chains had greater clonal expansion than equally common others. Three chains tied to CMV proved CMV antigen-specific in vitro.

As for this clone: Its specificity is not known.

Amplification used 60 Vbeta primers and 13 Jbeta primers. Libraries were prepared by immunoSEQ multiplex PCR; TCRdb keeps only in-frame clonotypes and omits some of them. The repertoire holds around 91,000 clones, with roughly 83% as singletons. V shed 4 bases, J shed 1 base, and the junction held 2 bases outside the gene matches. Germline CDR1 SGHRS, CDR2 YFSETQ. The CDR3 loop spans 15 amino acids. The source of this sequence is a man aged 18 to 35 in good health and CMV-seronegative. Sequencing input: PBMCs. The chain is built from TRBV5-1 and TRBJ2-1; 10 nucleotides line up with TRBD2. The CDR3 here is CASSLLAGSYNEQFF. In DNA, the CDR3 is TGCGCCAGCAGCCTACTAGCGGGATCCTACAATGAGCAGTTCTTC.